A selection of T cell receptor beta chains follows, all from one sample in a study of blood T cell repertoires in COVID-19. Data came from immunoSEQ multiplex PCR; TCRdb stores just in-frame clones and leaves some out. This table holds about 260,000 clones, 85% found once. The specimen was peripheral blood. These receptors all stem from a human donor in a cohort sampled during active COVID-19. Each CDR3 is given with its conserved first and last residue. D genes are given only for firm matches. For some rows the clone size is stated as once, few or many, or as a class when expanded; others skip it.

>TRBJ1-5|NA|NA|TRBV18
TGTGCCAGCTCACCATCAGCGGGACAACCAAATCAGCCCCAGCATTTT
CASSPSAGQPNQPQHF
>TRBJ2-1|NA|NA|TRBV30
TGTGCCTGGATGAGGGTGAATGAGCAGTTCTTC
CAWMRVNEQFF
>TRBJ2-1|NA|NA|TRBV7-7
TGTGCTAGCAGCTTAACAGGGAACTACAATGAGCAGTTCTTC
CASSLTGNYNEQFF
>TRBJ2-1|once|TRBD1|TRBV7-9
TGTGCCAGCAGCTTAGCTGGACAGGGGAGGGATGAGCAGTTCTTC
CASSLAGQGRDEQFF
>TRBJ2-1|NA|TRBD2|TRBV7-3
TGTGCCAGCAGCTTGTTGGGGGGGTCCTACAATGAGCAGTTCTTC
CASSLLGGSYNEQFF
>TRBJ2-1|NA|NA|TRBV20-1
TGCAGTGCTAGTTCTCCCTCCTACAATGAGCAGTTCTTC
CSASSPSYNEQFF
>TRBJ2-1|NA|TRBD2|TRBV5-4
TGTGCCAGCAGCTTGATGAAGCTAGCGGGAACTTACAATGAGCAGTTCTTC
CASSLMKLAGTYNEQFF
>TRBJ2-5|NA|TRBD2|TRBV7-2
TGTGCCAGCAGCTTAGAGGGTAGCGGGAACTTCAGAAAAGAGACCCAGTACTTC
CASSLEGSGNFRKETQYF
>TRBJ2-6|NA|NA|TRBV5-1
TGCGCCAGCACAGGAGGGGCCAACGTCCTGACTTTC
CASTGGANVLTF
>TRBJ2-2|NA|NA|TRBV15
TGTGCCACCAGCAGAGAAGCGGAGACGAACACCGGGGAGCTGTTTTTT
CATSREAETNTGELFF
>TRBJ2-3|once|NA|TRBV7-9
TGTGCCAGCAGCTTAGCTGGGACACCTACCCGAGATACGCAGTATTTT
CASSLAGTPTRDTQYF
>TRBJ2-1|NA|NA|TRBV19
TGTGCCAGTAGTGACCAGAGGGCCGCGGGCTCCTACAATGAGCAGTTCTTC
CASSDQRAAGSYNEQFF
>TRBJ2-1|once|TRBD2|TRBV27
TGTGCCAGCGGATCTAGCGGGAGTCGGGAGCAGTTCTTC
CASGSSGSREQFF
>TRBJ2-1|NA|NA|TRBV3-1/TRBV3-2
TGTGCCAGCAGCCGACTCATCAATGAGCAGTTCTTC
CASSRLINEQFF
>TRBJ2-2|NA|NA|TRBV3-1/TRBV3-2
TGTGCCAGCAGCCTTCAGGGTCCCGGGGAGCTGTTTTTT
CASSLQGPGELFF
>TRBJ1-5|few|NA|TRBV6-2/TRBV6-3
TGTGCCAGCAGCTCAACAGGGAGCCGGGATCAGCCCCAGCATTTT
CASSSTGSRDQPQHF
>TRBJ2-2|NA|NA|TRBV10-3
TGTGCCATCATGGTGGGAGGACCCGGGGAGCTGTTTTTT
CAIMVGGPGELFF
>TRBJ2-1|NA|TRBD1|TRBV7-6
TGTGCCAGCAGCTACCGGGACAGGGGAGGGAATGAGCAGTTCTTC
CASSYRDRGGNEQFF
>TRBJ2-3|NA|TRBD2|TRBV12-3/TRBV12-4
TGTGCCAGCGGGGGGGGGACAGATACGCAGTATTTT
CASGGGTDTQYF
>TRBJ1-2|NA|NA|TRBV6-5
TGTGCCAGCGCCACCTCGGGCTATGGCTACACCTTC
CASATSGYGYTF
>TRBJ2-3|NA|NA|TRBV5-1
TGCGCCAGCGGACTCCCTAGCACAGATACGCAGTATTTT
CASGLPSTDTQYF
>TRBJ1-4|NA|NA|TRBV6-5
TGTGCCAGCAGTTACTCGATTAGCTCAACTAATGAAAAACTGTTTTTT
CASSYSISSTNEKLFF
>TRBJ2-1|NA|TRBD1|TRBV6-5
TGTGCCAGCAGTTACAGGACAGGGGACTCTAGGCAGTTCTTC
CASSYRTGDSRQFF
>TRBJ2-3|NA|NA|TRBV27
TGTGCCAGCAGTTTTTACAGGGCCGATACGCAGTATTTT
CASSFYRADTQYF
>TRBJ2-7|NA|NA|TRBV7-2
TGTGCCAGCAGCCAACGGGAAGTCTACGAGCAGTACTTC
CASSQREVYEQYF
>TRBJ2-2|NA|TRBD1|TRBV18
TGTGCCAGCTCACCCCGGACAGGGAACACCGGGGAGCTGTTTTTT
CASSPRTGNTGELFF
>TRBJ2-3|NA|NA|TRBV6-5
TGTGCCAGCGACGCGGGTGTCTCGAATACGCAGTATTTT
CASDAGVSNTQYF
>TRBJ2-7|NA|TRBD2|TRBV5-1
TGCGCCAGCAGCTTGGGGACTAGCGGAAGGAGCTCCTACGAGCAGTACTTC
CASSLGTSGRSSYEQYF
>TRBJ2-5|NA|TRBD2|TRBV11-2
TGTGCCAGCAGCTTAGTTACTAGCGGGAGTACGGGGGAGACCCAGTACTTC
CASSLVTSGSTGETQYF
>TRBJ1-1|NA|NA|TRBV2
TGTGCCAGCAGTGGGACACCGCGTGAAGCTTTCTTT
CASSGTPREAFF
>TRBJ2-4|NA|TRBD1|TRBV28
TGTGCTACTTTAGGGGGCTTTAAAAACATTCAGTACTTC
CATLGGFKNIQYF
>TRBJ2-7|NA|TRBD2|TRBV18
TGTGCCAGCTCTCAAGGGGAGGGGACGCGCTACGAGCAGTACTTC
CASSQGEGTRYEQYF
>TRBJ1-2|once|TRBD1|TRBV7-2
TGTGCCAGCAGCTTAATATTCGGACAGGGAGGCGGCTACACCTTC
CASSLIFGQGGGYTF
>TRBJ1-5|NA|NA|TRBV28
TGTGCCAGCAGTCTGACAGGAGAGCGCAGATCCCAGCATTTT
CASSLTGERRSQHF
>TRBJ1-5|NA|NA|TRBV18
TGTGCCAGCTCACCGGCCAGTAGCAATCAGCCCCAGCATTTT
CASSPASSNQPQHF
>TRBJ2-3|NA|NA|TRBV7-2
TGTGCCAGCGGAGGGCCGCAGGGCACAGATACGCAGTATTTT
CASGGPQGTDTQYF
>TRBJ1-5|few|NA|TRBV19
TGTGCCAGTAGCCTACAGGGTAAGTATAGCAATCAGCCCCAGCATTTT
CASSLQGKYSNQPQHF
>TRBJ1-3|NA|NA|TRBV3-1/TRBV3-2
TGTGCCAGCAGCCTTCAGGGTTCTCGTGGAAACACCATATATTTT
CASSLQGSRGNTIYF
>TRBJ1-3|NA|NA|TRBV18
TGTGCCAGCTCACCACCAGGGAGGAACACCATATATTTT
CASSPPGRNTIYF
>TRBJ1-6|NA|TRBD1|TRBV30
TGTGCCTGGGGACAGGGGTCTGGTTCACCCCTCCACTTT
CAWGQGSGSPLHF
>TRBJ2-3|NA|NA|TRBV7-2
TGTGCCAGCAGCTTAATGGGCGTCGTTTATTTT
CASSLMGVVYF
>TRBJ2-3|NA|NA|TRBV7-9
TGTGCCAGCAGCTTAGGTCGCCTAGCGACGAGCACAGATACGCAGTATTTT
CASSLGRLATSTDTQYF
>TRBJ1-2|NA|NA|TRBV7-8
TGTGCCAGCAGCTTAGATTCTATCCGCTATGGCTACACCTTC
CASSLDSIRYGYTF
>TRBJ2-1|NA|TRBD2|TRBV5-6
TGTGCCAGCACCCACACGGGACTAGCGGAATTCAGCTCCTACAATGAGCAGTTCTTC
CASTHTGLAEFSSYNEQFF
>TRBJ2-1|once|TRBD2|TRBV6-1
TGTGCCAGCAGTGGAGGACTAGCTTACTCCTACAATGAGCAGTTCTTC
CASSGGLAYSYNEQFF
>TRBJ2-1|NA|NA|TRBV29-1
TGCAGCGTTGGATTGGGCCTCGGTGAGCAGTTCTTC
CSVGLGLGEQFF
>TRBJ2-2|NA|NA|TRBV12-3/TRBV12-4
TGTGCCAGCAGCCTGGGGCGTAGGGAGCTGTTTTTT
CASSLGRRELFF
>TRBJ2-7|NA|TRBD2|TRBV27
TGTGCCAGCAGTTCCAAGACTAGCGGGAGGGAGAACGAGCAGTACTTC
CASSSKTSGRENEQYF
>TRBJ2-3|few|NA|TRBV18
TGTGCCAGCTCCCTGGTAGTTAGAGATACGCAGTATTTT
CASSLVVRDTQYF
>TRBJ2-3|once|NA|TRBV4-3
TGCGCCAGCAGCCAAGGACGAGGGGGAGATACGCAGTATTTT
CASSQGRGGDTQYF
>TRBJ2-7|NA|NA|TRBV9
TGTGCCAGCAGCGTCAACGAGGGCCGCGAGCAGTACTTC
CASSVNEGREQYF
>TRBJ1-3|NA|NA|TRBV6-5
TGTGCCAGTAATTTGGGAGTCCAAGGGAACACCATATATTTT
CASNLGVQGNTIYF
>TRBJ1-5|NA|TRBD1|TRBV6-5
TGTGCCAGCAGTTACTCGGGACAGTTAAATCAGCCCCAGCATTTT
CASSYSGQLNQPQHF
>TRBJ1-2|NA|NA|TRBV6-5
TGTGCCAGCAGTTACTCGGCAGCAGGGCCTAACTATGGCTACACCTTC
CASSYSAAGPNYGYTF